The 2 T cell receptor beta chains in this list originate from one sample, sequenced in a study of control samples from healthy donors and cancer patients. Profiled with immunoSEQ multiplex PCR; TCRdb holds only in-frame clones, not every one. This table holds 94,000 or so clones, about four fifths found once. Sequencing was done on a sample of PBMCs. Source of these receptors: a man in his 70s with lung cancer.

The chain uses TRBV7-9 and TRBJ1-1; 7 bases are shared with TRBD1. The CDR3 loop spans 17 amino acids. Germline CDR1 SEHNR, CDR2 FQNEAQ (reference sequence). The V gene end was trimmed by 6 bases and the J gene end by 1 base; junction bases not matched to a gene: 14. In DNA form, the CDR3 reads TGTGCCAGCAGTGCAGTGGCGACCGGGACAGAGAACACTGAAGCTTTCTTT. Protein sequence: CASSAVATGTENTEAFF.

Here the CDR3 reads CASSLEGGSLNEQFF. CDR3 sequence (DNA): TGCGCCAGCAGCTTGGAGGGGGGCAGTCTCAATGAGCAGTTCTTC. The genes are TRBV5-1 and TRBJ2-1; the D gene could be TRBD1 or TRBD2 (6 bases each). Trimming pared 0 bases from V and 6 bases from J, leaving 13 bases between. The germline V gene has CDR1 SGHRS and CDR2 YFSETQ. The CDR3 is made up of 15 amino acids.